This entry concerns a single TCR beta chain. Its antigen remains unknown. The CDR3 length is 14 residues. Looked up from germline, CDR1 is MNHEY and CDR2 is SVGAGI. Researchers reported sorting every CD8+ T cell subset in triplicate, around 300,000 cells per sort. The source of the sample is a study of CXCR3-negative and CXCR3-positive naive CD8 T cells. Study outcomes and limitations: Greater hydrophobicity was found in TRB CDR3s of CXCR3-positive naive cells than of CXCR3-negative naive cells. Cryopreserved PBMCs had partly decreased CXCR3 expression; fresh PBMCs were used in most assays. Comparably high diversity was seen in both naive subsets, and much lower diversity in memory CD8+ cells.

Preparation of TRB cDNA libraries relied on 5' RACE carrying UMI labels. With the 5' RACE reads reprocessed, TCRdb shows one record per CDR3 protein and no DNA. Its clone listing holds 41,000 or so distinct CDR3 sequences. V and J are TRBV6-5 and TRBJ2-1. This receptor was taken from a human donor in good health. Some clones in this sample may be carry-over from other donors' samples. The sample was naive CXCR3- CD8+ T cells from blood. Indicated subset: CD45RO-CCR7+CD27+CD95- naive CD8+ T cells lacking CXCR3 (TNR3-). The CDR3 reads CASSYGPVYNEQFF.